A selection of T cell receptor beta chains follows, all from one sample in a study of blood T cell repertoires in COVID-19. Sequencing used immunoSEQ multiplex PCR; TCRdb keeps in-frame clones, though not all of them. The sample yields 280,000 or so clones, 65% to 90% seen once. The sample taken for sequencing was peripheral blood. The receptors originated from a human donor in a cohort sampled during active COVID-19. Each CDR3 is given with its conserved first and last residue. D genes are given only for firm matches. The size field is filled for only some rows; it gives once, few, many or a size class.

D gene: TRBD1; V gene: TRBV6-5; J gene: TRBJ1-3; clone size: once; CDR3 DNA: TGTGCCAGCAGCGGACAGGTGGGTGGAAACACCATATATTTT; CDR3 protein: CASSGQVGGNTIYF
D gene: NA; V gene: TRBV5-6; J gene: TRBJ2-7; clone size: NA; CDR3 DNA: TGTGCCAGCAGCTTGTCGGTAGCGGAGTCCTACGAGCAGTACTTC; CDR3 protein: CASSLSVAESYEQYF
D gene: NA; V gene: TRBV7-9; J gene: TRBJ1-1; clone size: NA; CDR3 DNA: TGTGCCAGCAGCTTAGCCGCTGAAGCTTTCTTT; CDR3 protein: CASSLAAEAFF
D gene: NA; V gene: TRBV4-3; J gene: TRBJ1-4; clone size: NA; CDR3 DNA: TGCGCCAGCAGCCAAGTATCCCCCCCAGGGGCCGGGGAAAAACTGTTTTTT; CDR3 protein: CASSQVSPPGAGEKLFF
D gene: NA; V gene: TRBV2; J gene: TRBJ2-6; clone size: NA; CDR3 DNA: TGTGCCAGCAGTGGACTTTCTGGGGCCAACGTCCTGACTTTC; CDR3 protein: CASSGLSGANVLTF
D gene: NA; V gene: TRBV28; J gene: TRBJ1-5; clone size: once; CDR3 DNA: TGTGCCAGCAGGCGACAGGAACATCAGCCCCAGCATTTT; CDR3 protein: CASRRQEHQPQHF
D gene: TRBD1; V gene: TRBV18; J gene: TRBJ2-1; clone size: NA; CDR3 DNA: TGTGCCAGCTCACCACGGGGGACAGGGAATAACAATGAGCAGTTCTTC; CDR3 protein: CASSPRGTGNNNEQFF
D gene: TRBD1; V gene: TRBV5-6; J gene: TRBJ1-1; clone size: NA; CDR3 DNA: TGTGCCAGCAGCCTATCCGGGACAGTGAACACTGAAGCTTTCTTT; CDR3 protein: CASSLSGTVNTEAFF
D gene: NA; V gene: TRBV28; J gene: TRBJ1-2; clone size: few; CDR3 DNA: TGTGCCAGCAGCACCCTTGCGGGGAGTTCGTTGCGGGGCTACACCTTC; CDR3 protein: CASSTLAGSSLRGYTF
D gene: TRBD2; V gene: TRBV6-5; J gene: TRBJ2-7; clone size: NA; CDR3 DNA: TGTGCCAGCAGTCCAAGCGGGAGGGAAACCTACGAGCAGTACTTC; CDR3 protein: CASSPSGRETYEQYF
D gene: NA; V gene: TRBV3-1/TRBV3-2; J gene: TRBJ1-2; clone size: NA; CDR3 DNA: TGTGCCAGCAGCCCTGGGCACAGCAACTATGGCTACACCTTC; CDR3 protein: CASSPGHSNYGYTF
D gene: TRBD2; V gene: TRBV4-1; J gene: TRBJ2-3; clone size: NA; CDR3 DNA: TGCGCCAGCAGCGCGACTAGCGGGAGGGCAACAAGCACAGATACGCAGTATTTT; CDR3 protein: CASSATSGRATSTDTQYF
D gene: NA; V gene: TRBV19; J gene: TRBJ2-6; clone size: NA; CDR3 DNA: TGTGCCAGTAGTATCGGGAACGGAGACTCTGGGGCCAACGTCCTGACTTTC; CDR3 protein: CASSIGNGDSGANVLTF
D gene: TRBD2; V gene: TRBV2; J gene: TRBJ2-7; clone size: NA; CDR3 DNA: TGTGCCAGCAGTGGGATAGGTAGCGGGACTGAGCAGTACTTC; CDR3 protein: CASSGIGSGTEQYF
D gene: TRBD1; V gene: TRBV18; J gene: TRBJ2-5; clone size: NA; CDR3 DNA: TGTGCCAGCTCACCCGGGACAGGGGGAGAGACCCAGTACTTC; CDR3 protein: CASSPGTGGETQYF
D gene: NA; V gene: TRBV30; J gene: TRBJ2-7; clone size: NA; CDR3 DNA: TGTGCCTGGAGGCCTCTTAGTTCCTACGAGCAGTACTTC; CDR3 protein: CAWRPLSSYEQYF
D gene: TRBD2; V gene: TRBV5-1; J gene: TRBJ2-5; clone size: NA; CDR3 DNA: TGCGCCAGCAGCCGACTAGCGGGAGGGCCAGAGACCCAGTACTTC; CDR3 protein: CASSRLAGGPETQYF
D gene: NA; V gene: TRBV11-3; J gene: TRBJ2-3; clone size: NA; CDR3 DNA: TGTGCCAGCAGCTTAGACGGACAGAACACAGATACGCAGTATTTT; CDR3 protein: CASSLDGQNTDTQYF
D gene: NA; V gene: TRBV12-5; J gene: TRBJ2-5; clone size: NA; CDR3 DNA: TGTGCTAGTGGTTTGGTGTCGGGGGGCGCGGGGGAGACCCAGTACTTC; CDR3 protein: CASGLVSGGAGETQYF
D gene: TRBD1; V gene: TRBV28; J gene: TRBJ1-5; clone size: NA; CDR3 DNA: TGTGCCAGCAGTCAGGGGGACAGGGGGCGTTTTCAGCCCCAGCATTTT; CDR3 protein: CASSQGDRGRFQPQHF
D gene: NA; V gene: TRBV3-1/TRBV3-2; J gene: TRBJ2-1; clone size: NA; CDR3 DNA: TGTGCCAGCAGCCAAGGAGGGAGAGAGCAGTTCTTC; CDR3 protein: CASSQGGREQFF
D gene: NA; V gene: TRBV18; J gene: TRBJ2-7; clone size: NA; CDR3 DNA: TGTGCCAGCTCACAGGACAGTACCTACGAGCAGTACTTC; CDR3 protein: CASSQDSTYEQYF
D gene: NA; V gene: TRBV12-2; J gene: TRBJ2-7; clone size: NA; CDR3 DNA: TGTGCAAGTCGCTTAGCTCGATCCGTGGGGCCCCCTGATTACGAGCAGTACTTC; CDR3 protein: CASRLARSVGPPDYEQYF
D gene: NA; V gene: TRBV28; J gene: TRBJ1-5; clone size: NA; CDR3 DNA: TGTGCCAGCAGTTTACCCCCGAGGAGACAGCCCCAGCATTTT; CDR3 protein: CASSLPPRRQPQHF
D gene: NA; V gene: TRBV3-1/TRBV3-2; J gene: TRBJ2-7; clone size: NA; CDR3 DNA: TGTGCCAGCAGCCTTACGGCAGGGACATACGAGCAGTACTTC; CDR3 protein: CASSLTAGTYEQYF
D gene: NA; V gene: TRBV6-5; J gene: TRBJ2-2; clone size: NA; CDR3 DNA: TGTGCCAGCAGTTATGCGGGAACGGTAACCGGGGAGCTGTTTTTT; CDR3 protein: CASSYAGTVTGELFF
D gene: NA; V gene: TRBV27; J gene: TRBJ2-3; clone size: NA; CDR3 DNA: TGTGCCAGCAGTTTATCCCAGGCGGGCGCCGATACGCAGTATTTT; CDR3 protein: CASSLSQAGADTQYF
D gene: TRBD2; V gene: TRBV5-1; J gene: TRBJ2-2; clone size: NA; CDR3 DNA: TGCGCCACTAGGAGAGTAGCGGGGCCTTCCACCGGGGAGCTGTTTTTT; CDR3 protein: CATRRVAGPSTGELFF
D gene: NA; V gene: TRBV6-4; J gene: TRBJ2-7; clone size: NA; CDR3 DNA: TGTGCCAGCAGTGACTCGAGGCAGGTTGATGACAGGAAGGGGTTGGGGACCTACGAGCAGTACTTC; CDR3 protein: CASSDSRQVDDRKGLGTYEQYF
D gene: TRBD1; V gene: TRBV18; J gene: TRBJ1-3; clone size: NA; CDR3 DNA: TGTGCCAGCTCACGGACGCCGGGGAAGGGGGCCGTAAACACCATATATTTT; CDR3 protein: CASSRTPGKGAVNTIYF
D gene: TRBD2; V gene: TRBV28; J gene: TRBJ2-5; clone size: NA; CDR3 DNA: TGTGCCAGTCATAGGGGAGGGGTTCAGGAGACCCAGTACTTC; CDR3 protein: CASHRGGVQETQYF
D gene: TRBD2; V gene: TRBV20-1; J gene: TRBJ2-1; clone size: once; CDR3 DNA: TGCAGTGCTAGTCCGACTAGCGGACACAATGAGCAGTTCTTC; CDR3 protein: CSASPTSGHNEQFF
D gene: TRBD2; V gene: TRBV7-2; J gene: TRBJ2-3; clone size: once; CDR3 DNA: TGTGCCAGCAGCCCAAGACTCGGGGGGTCCGCAGATACGCAGTATTTT; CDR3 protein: CASSPRLGGSADTQYF
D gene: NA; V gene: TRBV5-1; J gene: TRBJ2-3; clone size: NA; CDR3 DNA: TGCGCCAGCAGGTCGAGGCCCGGCACGCAGTATTTT; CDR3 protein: CASRSRPGTQYF
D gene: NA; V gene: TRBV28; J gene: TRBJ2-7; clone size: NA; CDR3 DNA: TGCGTCTCTGGTAGTACCTACGAGCAGTACTTC; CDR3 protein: CVSGSTYEQYF
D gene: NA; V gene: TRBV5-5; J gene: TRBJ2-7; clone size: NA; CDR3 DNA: TGTGCCAGCAGCTTGAACAGTAACAGATTCTACGAGCAGTACTTC; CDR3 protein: CASSLNSNRFYEQYF
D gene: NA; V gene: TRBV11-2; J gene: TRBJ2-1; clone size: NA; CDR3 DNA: TGTGCCAGCAGCACGGGCGCGGGGAACGCCTACAATGAGCAGTTCTTC; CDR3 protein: CASSTGAGNAYNEQFF
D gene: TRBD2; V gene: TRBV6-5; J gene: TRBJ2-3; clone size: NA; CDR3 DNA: TGTGCCAGCAGTTCCCTAGCGGGAGAGCCAGATACGCAGTATTTT; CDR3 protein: CASSSLAGEPDTQYF
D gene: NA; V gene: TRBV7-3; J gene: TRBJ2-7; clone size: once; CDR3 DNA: TGTGCCAGCAGCCCCGGACAGCGCCCCTACGAGCAGTACTTC; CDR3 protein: CASSPGQRPYEQYF
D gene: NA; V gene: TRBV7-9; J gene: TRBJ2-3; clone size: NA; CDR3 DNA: TGTGCCAGCAGTTACACAGATACGCAGTATTTT; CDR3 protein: CASSYTDTQYF
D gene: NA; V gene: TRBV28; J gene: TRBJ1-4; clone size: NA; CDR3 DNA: TGTGCCAGCAGGAGAGGGCTAATAAGCGAAAAACTGTTTTTT; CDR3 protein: CASRRGLISEKLFF
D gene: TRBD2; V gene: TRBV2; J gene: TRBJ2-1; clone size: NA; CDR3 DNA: TGTGCCAGCAGTGACTTGCTAGCGGGATATGAGCAGTTCTTC; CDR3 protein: CASSDLLAGYEQFF
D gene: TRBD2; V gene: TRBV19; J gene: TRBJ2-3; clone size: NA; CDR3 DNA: TGTGCCAGTAGTAAGTACCAACTAGCGGATCTCACGATGCAGTATTTT; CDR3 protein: CASSKYQLADLTMQYF
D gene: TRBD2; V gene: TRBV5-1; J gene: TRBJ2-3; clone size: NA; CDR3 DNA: TGCGCCAGCAGCTTGGTCGGGAGGCCCGGCTTAGATACGCAGTATTTT; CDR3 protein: CASSLVGRPGLDTQYF
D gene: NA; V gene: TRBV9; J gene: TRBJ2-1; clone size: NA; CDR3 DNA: TGTGCCAGCAGCGACGGAGGTGAGCAGTTCTTC; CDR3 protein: CASSDGGEQFF
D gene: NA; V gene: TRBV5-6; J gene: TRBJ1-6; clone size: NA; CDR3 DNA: TGTGCCAGCAGCTCCGGGGGTTCACCCCTCCACTTT; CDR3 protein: CASSSGGSPLHF
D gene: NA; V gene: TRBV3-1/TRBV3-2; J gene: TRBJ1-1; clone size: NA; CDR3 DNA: TGTGCCAGCAGCCAAGGTGGGGGGTGTGAAGCTTTCTTT; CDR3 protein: CASSQGGGCEAFF